These 10 T cell receptor beta chains were all obtained from the same sample, sequenced in a study of shared clonotypes between healthy human individuals (dated by TCRdb to 2018 to 2021). The library came from the immunoSEQ multiplex PCR assay. TCRdb took over this immuneACCESS table, retaining in-frame rearrangements with V and J assigned. Such tables are incomplete; in checked studies, under half of the missing clones stem from an unresolved V gene, and the remainder is unexplained. The sample contains approximately 2,000,000 clones, around 92% of them found a single time. The top ten clonotypes cover 0.3% to 0.4% of the sample. Sequenced material: naive CD4+ T cells from PBMCs. Explained via the paper, the cell subset or site label denotes: CD45RA+ positively selected. The receptor source for this set is a man aged 18-30 years in good health. Some clones in this sample may be carry-over from other donors' samples.

The chain couples TRBV4-1 to TRBJ2-1; maybe TRBD2 (6 bases). Germline V gives CDR1 MGHRA, CDR2 YSYEKL. Between the trimmed V and J ends, which lost 2 bases and 8 bases, there was a span of 10 bases. The CDR3 loop spans 13 amino acids. CDR3 loop: CASSQRGGDEQFF. CDR3 nucleotide sequence: TGCGCCAGCAGCCAAAGGGGCGGGGATGAGCAGTTCTTC.

For this clone: The sample contains more than one DNA sequence encoding this CDR3. This chain connects TRBV7-9 to TRBJ1-5, with TRBD1 matching over 7 bases. Germline V gene sequence: CDR1 SEHNR, CDR2 FQNEAQ (reference sequence). This CDR3 is built from 13 residues. Trimming removed 5 bases from V and 7 bases from J; junction bases left unmatched: 5. The DNA of the CDR3 is TGTGCCAGCAGCAAAACAGGGGACCAGCCCCAGCATTTT. Translation: CASSKTGDQPQHF.

V gene TRBV19 combines with J gene TRBJ2-1; possibly TRBD1 or TRBD2 for D (5 bases each). The CDR3 is 16 residues long. Germline CDR1 reads LNHDA; CDR2 reads SQIVND (reference sequence). V shed 3 bases and J shed 10 bases, with 22 bases lying between them. In DNA form, the CDR3 reads TGTGCCAGTAGTATCTACGGACAATTCCAGGCGGGCGAGCAGTTCTTC. Protein product: CASSIYGQFQAGEQFF.

The chain joins TRBV5-1 to TRBJ2-7; 8 bases are shared with TRBD1. This CDR3 has 16 amino acids. With 1 base clipped from V and 3 bases from J, the junction kept 9 bases outside the gene matches. Germline assignment: CDR1 SGHRS and CDR2 YFSETQ. This chain's CDR3 is CASSLTTGTGVYEQYF. DNA of the CDR3: TGCGCCAGCAGCTTGACCACCGGGACAGGAGTCTACGAGCAGTACTTC.

This clone was seen a handful of times. V usage is TRBV20-1 and J usage is TRBJ1-2, with D uncertain. V was shortened by 4 bases and J by 7 bases, with 10 bases between the two germline ends. In germline, CDR1 is DFQATT, CDR2 SNEGSKA (reference sequence). The CDR3 is 11 residues long. CDR3 protein: CSAIGSGGYTF. CDR3 sequence (DNA): TGCAGTGCTATCGGGTCGGGTGGCTACACCTTC.

J is TRBJ1-5 and V is TRBV2, with D perhaps matching TRBD1 (5 bases). V gave up 3 bases and J gave up 1 base, with 7 bases separating them. The germline CDR1 and CDR2 sequences are SNHLY and FYNNEI. The CDR3 totals 14 residues. In DNA, the CDR3 is TGTGCCAGCAGTGAGGGGGTAAGCAATCAGCCCCAGCATTTT. Translating gives CASSEGVSNQPQHF.

J is TRBJ2-1 and V is TRBV9; 15 bases line up with TRBD2. CDR1 SGDLS and CDR2 YYNGEE come from the germline V gene. The CDR3 sequence is 16 residues long. V dropped 4 bases and J dropped 8; count of bases not matched to a gene: 7. The CDR3 DNA follows: TGTGCCAGCAGCTCTCGGACTAGCGGGAGGGCACATGAGCAGTTCTTC. This gives the protein CASSSRTSGRAHEQFF.

The V and J genes are TRBV19 and TRBJ2-1; 7 bases align to TRBD1. CDR3 length: 14 amino acids. The V and J ends lost 5 bases and 6 bases, in that order; junction bases with no gene match: 7. CDR1 and CDR2 from the germline V gene are LNHDA and SQIVND (reference sequence). CDR3 sequence: CASSPDRAVNEQFF. In nucleotides, the CDR3 is TGTGCCAGTAGTCCCGACAGGGCGGTCAATGAGCAGTTCTTC. Variable domain in full (rest from reference TRBV19 and TRBJ2-1): DGGITQSPKYLFRKEGQNVTLSCEQNLNHDAMYWYRQDPGQGLRLIYYSQIVNDFQKGDIAEGYSVSREKKESFPLTVTSAQKNPTAFYLCASSPDRAVNEQFFGPGTRLTVL.

The genes are TRBV18 and TRBJ1-2; D may be TRBD1 (5 bases). The V end was cut by 1 base, the J end by 6 bases, with 12 bases between. CDR1 is KGHSH and CDR2 is LQKENI in the germline V gene. The CDR3 extends over 14 amino acids. This chain's CDR3 is CASSPRVRADGYTF. The CDR3 DNA sequence: TGTGCCAGCTCACCACGCGTCAGGGCGGATGGCTACACCTTC. Drawing the rest from reference TRBV18 and TRBJ1-2, the complete variable domain is NAGVMQNPRHLVRRRGQEARLRCSPMKGHSHVYWYRQLPEEGLKFMVYLQKENIIDESGMPKERFSAEFPKEGPSILRIQQVVRGDSAAYFCASSPRVRADGYTFGSGTRLTVV.

This clone was observed a single time. The chain has TRBV5-5 and TRBJ2-4; D uncertain. Trimming left V 2 bases short and J 6 bases short, with 9 bases between. Looked up from germline, CDR1 is SGHKS and CDR2 is YYEKEE (reference sequence). There are 13 residues in the CDR3. CDR3 coding DNA: TGTGCCAGCAGCTTCTCCCTTAGAAACATTCAGTACTTC. Translated, it gives CASSFSLRNIQYF. Variable domain in full (rest from reference TRBV5-5 and TRBJ2-4): DAGVTQSPTHLIKTRGQQVTLRCSPISGHKSVSWYQQVLGQGPQFIFQYYEKEERGRGNFPDRFSARQFPNYSSELNVNALLLGDSALYLCASSFSLRNIQYFGAGTRLSVL.